This T cell receptor (beta chain) is from a study of CD8 T cells in ankylosing spondylitis (dated by TCRdb to the late 2010s). About the study as a whole: To find TCR variants linked to disease, the study profiled T cell receptor beta repertoires in ankylosing spondylitis patients and healthy donors. In total, the full study cohort was made up of 85 to 140 healthy donors and some 26 ankylosing spondylitis patients. Peripheral blood was sampled, and synovial fluid was also collected from ankylosing spondylitis patients. Here is what the overall study found, with its caveats: Significant enrichment of the disease-linked clones was reported in matched synovial fluid samples from ankylosing spondylitis patients. Blood from ankylosing spondylitis patients appeared to be characterized by a TCR beta motif made up of 8 or 9 highly homologous amino acid variants. Some of the motif variants had been reported before in the synovial fluid and blood of reactive arthritis patients, a finding that suggests common disease-initiation mechanisms. In peripheral blood, the disease-linked clones were found at relatively low frequencies and had a CD8+ phenotype.

CDR1 is given as SNHLY and CDR2 as FYNNEI, both from the germline V gene. The germline ends are 8 bases apart after V is trimmed by 1 base and J by 5 bases. The CDR3 covers 13 residues, taking in both the cysteine and the phenylalanine. CDR3 DNA is the only sequence kept; it has 39 bases, read in frame from the first base. To note about this clonotype: Its antigen is not yet known. There are no base qualities to consult, and no much larger clone falls within one base.

The data were produced on an Illumina HiSeq 2500. TCR beta libraries were prepared by quantitative 5'-RACE with molecular barcodes. As for the authors' bioinformatics: To identify disease-linked TCR variants, a new computational method was used, one built on a probabilistic model of VDJ rearrangement. TCRdb redid the processing of the public reads, applying fastp at Q25 and MiXCR, and retained in-frame beta chains. Here each entry gathers all rows of one CDR3 protein and keeps the most common genes and DNA. TCRdb, rather than the study authors, made the V and J calls. This sample gives 350,000 to 550,000 distinct CDR3 sequences in total; 25% to 30% of them show up just once. The leading ten clones occupy approximately 1% of the sample.

The clonotype comes from a male donor with ankylosing spondylitis. Recombination connected TRBV2 to TRBJ2-5, with the D gene uncertain. What was sequenced was blood, either unsorted or a sorted T cell fraction (not recorded which). The bases read TGTGCCAGCAGTGAAGTTCGTGTGGAGACCCAGTACTTC. Its translation is CASSEVRVETQYF.